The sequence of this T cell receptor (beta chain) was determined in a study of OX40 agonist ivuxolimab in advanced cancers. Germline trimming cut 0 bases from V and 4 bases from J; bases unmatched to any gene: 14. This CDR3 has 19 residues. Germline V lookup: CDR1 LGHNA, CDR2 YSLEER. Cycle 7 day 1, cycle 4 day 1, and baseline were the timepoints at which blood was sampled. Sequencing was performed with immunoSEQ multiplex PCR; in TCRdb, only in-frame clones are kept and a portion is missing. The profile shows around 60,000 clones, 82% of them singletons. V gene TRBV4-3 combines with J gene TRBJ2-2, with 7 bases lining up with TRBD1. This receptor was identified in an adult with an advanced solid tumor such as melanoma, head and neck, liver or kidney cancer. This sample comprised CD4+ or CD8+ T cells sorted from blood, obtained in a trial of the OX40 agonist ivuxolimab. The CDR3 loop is CASSQDFSPDREGTGELFF. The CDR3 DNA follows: TGCGCCAGCAGCCAAGATTTTTCCCCTGACAGGGAAGGCACCGGGGAGCTGTTTTTT.